These 26 T cell receptor beta chains share one sample of origin, sequenced in a study of cytomegalovirus exposure and HLA in healthy donors. PCR used 60 Vbeta primers and 13 Jbeta primers. Assay used: immunoSEQ multiplex PCR; TCRdb lists only in-frame clones, some missing. This table has over 100,000 clones, 65% to 80% appearing once. The sequenced sample consisted of PBMCs. The receptors derive from a man between 35 and 55 years old in good health and CMV-seropositive.

The chain is built from TRBV19 and TRBJ1-5; tentatively, D is TRBD1 (6 bases). Germline V gene lookup returns CDR1 LNHDA and CDR2 SQIVND (reference sequence). The CDR3 sequence is 13 residues long. Trimming cost V 6 bases and J 6 bases, with 12 bases left between them. CDR3: CASSAGVSQPQHF. As DNA, the CDR3 is TGTGCCAGTAGCGCAGGGGTGTCTCAGCCCCAGCATTTT.

The chain joins TRBV9 to TRBJ1-6, with D tentatively TRBD1 (5 bases). The CDR3 length is 14 residues. The V and J ends lost 3 bases and 10 bases respectively, with 14 bases between them. Germline lookup yields CDR1 SGDLS and CDR2 YYNGEE. As DNA, the CDR3 is TGTGCCAGCAGCGAGGAACAGGTTCAATCACCCCTCCACTTT. Translated: CASSEEQVQSPLHF.

The chain joins TRBV6-5 to TRBJ1-3; maybe TRBD1 (6 bases). Per germline, CDR1 MNHEY and CDR2 SVGAGI. V was pared by 3 bases and J by 3 bases, with 9 bases between. This CDR3 is 14 amino acids long. This CDR3 reads CASSYSGVGNTIYF. For the CDR3, the DNA is TGTGCCAGCAGTTATTCAGGGGTTGGAAACACCATATATTTT.

The chain employs TRBV4-1 and TRBJ2-3; 8 nucleotides agree with TRBD1. The V gene end was trimmed by 0 bases and the J gene end by 0 bases; junction bases not matched to a gene: 5. In germline, CDR1 is MGHRA, CDR2 YSYEKL. The CDR3 loop spans 17 amino acids. Written as DNA, the CDR3 is TGCGCCAGCAGCCAAGACGGCCGGACAGGGAGCACAGATACGCAGTATTTT. Its translation is CASSQDGRTGSTDTQYF.

The V gene is TRBV7-9, the J gene TRBJ2-1; TRBD2 matches 10 bases. Per germline, CDR1 SEHNR and CDR2 FQNEAQ (reference sequence). Trimming at V came to 3 bases and at J to 8 bases, leaving 10 bases not matched to a gene. The CDR3 totals 16 residues. The CDR3 bases are TGTGCCAGCAGCTTTAAGGAGCGGGGGGGCCCGGATGAGCAGTTCTTC. Translating it yields CASSFKERGGPDEQFF.

The rearrangement joins TRBV19 to TRBJ1-1; D is ambiguous. CDR3 length: 12 residues. Trimming left V 11 bases short and J 0 bases short, with 10 bases between. Germline CDR1 LNHDA, CDR2 SQIVND (reference sequence). The CDR3 DNA is TGTGCCGTAACGGGATTGAACACTGAAGCTTTCTTT. Translation gives CAVTGLNTEAFF.

The sample holds a few counts of this clone. The genes are TRBV5-1 and TRBJ2-5; TRBD2 is a possible D gene (7 bases). The closer fit of TRBJ2-7 to the DNA end suggests the J call may be wrong. This CDR3 contains 14 residues. In germline, CDR1 is SGHRS, CDR2 YFSETQ. The CDR3, as DNA: TGCGCCAGCAGCTTGGAGGGAGGGGGGCGCGAGCAGTACTTC. It translates to CASSLEGGGREQYF.

The chain has TRBV5-4 and TRBJ2-7, with 7 positions matching TRBD1. This CDR3 comprises 14 residues. The trim removed 2 bases at V and 0 bases at J, leaving 2 bases unmatched. Germline CDR1 is SGHNT and CDR2 is YYREEE (reference sequence). CDR3 loop: CASSLAGGSYEQYF. In DNA form, the CDR3 reads TGTGCCAGCAGCTTAGCAGGGGGCTCCTACGAGCAGTACTTC.

This clone turned up a few times. V gene TRBV28 combines with J gene TRBJ2-7; perhaps TRBD2 as D (5 bases). Trimming stripped 2 bases from V and 3 bases from J, with 14 bases between. Germline lookup yields CDR1 MDHEN and CDR2 SYDVKM. CDR3 length equals 15 residues. As DNA, the CDR3 is TGTGCCAGCAGTTTAAGCCGGAGGTTAAACTACGAGCAGTACTTC. It codes for CASSLSRRLNYEQYF.

This clone was counted once. The rearrangement joins TRBV5-4 to TRBJ2-7; 7 bases are shared with TRBD2. The CDR3 runs to 13 residues. V shed 2 bases and J 5 bases; nucleotides not matched to a gene: 4. In germline, CDR1 is SGHNT, CDR2 YYREEE (reference sequence). This chain's CDR3 is CASSFERGDEQYF. The CDR3 coding sequence is TGTGCCAGCAGCTTTGAGCGGGGCGACGAGCAGTACTTC.

The chain combines TRBV19 with TRBJ1-6, with D perhaps TRBD1 (6 bases). From germline, CDR1 is LNHDA and CDR2 SQIVND (reference sequence). Trimming took off 2 bases at V and 13 bases at J, with 15 bases between the two ends. The CDR3 totals 14 residues. The CDR3 coding sequence is TGTGCCAGTAGTATACTCAGGGGCGTTGGGCCCCTCCACTTT. Translation: CASSILRGVGPLHF.

Turning to this clone: A read error may be the cause here, since a much bigger clone is one base away. This chain connects TRBV9 to TRBJ1-1, with 8 bases matching TRBD1. V shed 3 bases, J shed 1 base, and the junction held 2 bases outside the gene matches. In germline, CDR1 is SGDLS, CDR2 YYNGEE. This CDR3 is 14 amino acids long. The CDR3 region has the DNA TGTGCCAGCAGCGGGGGACAGGCGAACACTGAAGCTTTCTTT. Amino acids: CASSGGQANTEAFF.

The rearrangement uses TRBV25-1 and TRBJ2-5, with a tentative D call TRBD2 (6 bases). This CDR3 spans 13 amino acids. Per germline, CDR1 MGHDK and CDR2 SYGVNS. The V gene lost 4 bases and the J gene lost 3 bases, with 9 bases spanning the gap. The CDR3 sequence is CASSVWREETQYF. The CDR3 DNA reads TGTGCCAGCAGTGTTTGGAGGGAAGAGACCCAGTACTTC.

The rearrangement links TRBV5-6 to TRBJ1-4, with 8 bases identical to TRBD1. Germline CDR1 and CDR2: SGHDT and YYEEEE. V dropped 5 bases and J dropped 5; count of bases not matched to a gene: 8. The CDR3 totals 15 residues. CDR3 protein: CASRRRGQGNEKLFF. CDR3 nucleotide sequence: TGTGCCAGCAGACGTCGAGGACAGGGAAATGAAAAACTGTTTTTT.

This clone was seen a few times. V usage is TRBV7-2 and J usage is TRBJ2-2; tentative D call: TRBD2 (6 bases). Per the germline V gene, CDR1 is SGHTA and CDR2 is FQGNSA. This CDR3 contains 14 residues. V lost 3 bases to trimming and J lost 7 bases, with 12 bases between them. In DNA form, the CDR3 reads TGTGCCAGCAGCTTTGGACCCGGGAGCGGGGAGCTGTTTTTT. It encodes CASSFGPGSGELFF.

This clone was detected only once. V and J are TRBV13 and TRBJ2-7; D is unclear. The CDR3 has 13 residues. V lost 1 base to trimming and J lost 4 bases, with 8 bases between them. The V gene's germline CDR1 is PRHDT and CDR2 FYEKMQ (reference sequence). In DNA, the CDR3 is TGTGCCAGCAGCTTAGAACTGACTTACGAGCAGTACTTC. Protein: CASSLELTYEQYF.

The chain is built from TRBV4-2 and TRBJ1-6; D gene unclear. Looked up from germline, CDR1 is LGHNA and CDR2 is YNFKEQ. Between the trimmed V and J ends, which lost 0 bases and 1 base, there was a span of 7 bases. This CDR3 has 16 residues. This CDR3 reads CASSQDPGSYNSPLHF. CDR3 coding DNA: TGTGCCAGCAGCCAAGATCCGGGGTCCTATAATTCACCCCTCCACTTT.

A word on this clone: An end of the junction differs from the germline gene, which may be a read error. V is TRBV5-4 and J is TRBJ2-3; D might be TRBD2 (7 bases). The CDR3 covers 16 residues. Looked up from germline, CDR1 is SGHNT and CDR2 is YYREEE (reference sequence). CDR3 loop: CASSLGKGGRTDTQYF. As DNA, the CDR3 is TGTGCCAGCAGTTTGGGGAAGGGGGGGCGCACAGATACGCAGTATTTT.

This chain links TRBV5-5 with TRBJ1-5, with a possible D match to TRBD1 (6 bases). Deletions cut 4 bases from V and 0 bases from J, with 14 bases between. The CDR3 is 16 amino acids. CDR1 and CDR2 (germline): SGHKS, YYEKEE (reference sequence). Written as DNA, the CDR3 is TGTGCCAGCAGCGTGGGACACGAAAGTAGCAATCAGCCCCAGCATTTT. As protein: CASSVGHESSNQPQHF.

The rearrangement uses TRBV7-9 and TRBJ2-3; tentative D call: TRBD2 (7 bases). The CDR3 spans 14 residues. Trimming took off 7 bases at V and 3 bases at J, with 14 bases between the two ends. Germline V gene data show CDR1 as SEHNR and CDR2 as FQNEAQ (reference sequence). CDR3 nucleotides: TGTGCCAGCAAGGGGGGGCTGGGGACAGATACGCAGTATTTT. Protein: CASKGGLGTDTQYF.

The chain has TRBV7-2 and TRBJ1-6, with TRBD1 as a possible D gene (6 bases). The V and J ends lost 8 bases and 9 bases respectively, with 14 bases between them. The CDR3 loop spans 13 amino acids. Germline V gives CDR1 SGHTA, CDR2 FQGNSA. CDR3 nucleotide sequence: TGTGCCAGCCGGCAGGGGATAACTTCACCCCTCCACTTT. It yields the protein CASRQGITSPLHF.

The chain carries TRBV2 and TRBJ1-2; D is uncertain. The CDR3 is 13 amino acids. With 5 bases removed from V and 5 bases from J, the gap between germline ends came to 12 bases. Germline CDR1 is SNHLY and CDR2 is FYNNEI. The CDR3 DNA reads as TGTGCCAGCAGTTACAGTGGTAATTATGGCTACACCTTC. This encodes CASSYSGNYGYTF.

The genes are TRBV11-2 and TRBJ1-6; a weak D match, TRBD1 (6 bases). The CDR3 contains 16 residues. The germline V and J ends were trimmed by 7 bases and 4 bases, with 17 bases remaining between them. Germline lookup yields CDR1 SGHAT and CDR2 FQNNGV. Written as DNA, the CDR3 is TGTGCCAGCACCCCTTGGGCAGGGGAATATAATTCACCCCTCCACTTT. This codes for CASTPWAGEYNSPLHF.

As regards this clone: The junction differs from germline at one of its ends, possibly a read error. The genes are TRBV6-5 and TRBJ2-7; tentative D call: TRBD2 (6 bases). CDR3 length: 16 residues. CDR1 MNHEY and CDR2 SVGAGI come from the germline V gene. The CDR3 region is CASSYGGGEGNYERYF. The CDR3 DNA reads TGTGCCAGCAGTTACGGGGGAGGTGAAGGGAACTACGAGCGGTACTTC.

The J gene is TRBJ2-1, the V gene TRBV19, with 7 bases that match TRBD2. The CDR3 is made up of 13 amino acids. Per the germline V gene, CDR1 is LNHDA and CDR2 is SQIVND (reference sequence). V shed 5 bases and J 5 bases; nucleotides not matched to a gene: 3. In DNA, the CDR3 is TGTGCCAGTAGTGTCGGGGGGAACAATGAGCAGTTCTTC. Protein: CASSVGGNNEQFF.

The chain has TRBV6-6 and TRBJ1-6; tentatively, D is TRBD1 (6 bases). Germline V CDR1 and CDR2: MNHNY, SVGAGI (reference sequence). The CDR3 is made up of 14 amino acids. The V end lost 2 bases, the J end lost 9 bases, and 11 bases lay between the germline ends. The CDR3 protein is CASSYQGLGSPLHF. CDR3 nucleotide sequence: TGTGCCAGCAGTTACCAGGGGTTGGGTTCACCCCTCCACTTT.